This T cell receptor (beta chain) came from a study of blood T cell repertoires in COVID-19 (dated by TCRdb to 2019 to 2021). Regarding the research as a whole: The collaborator samples originated in the United States, Italy and Spain and spanned the acute and convalescent phases of COVID-19. The material from the prospective study consisted of cDNA or gDNA derived from T cells, B-cell-depleted T cells, or PBMCs. Subjects who had been exposed to COVID-19, were actively infected with it, or had recovered from it provided the deeply sampled blood TCRbeta repertoires that made up the dataset. A freely available public database, intended as a resource for researchers studying the immune response to SARS-CoV-2, is where the repertoires were released. The samples were drawn from the first 160 participants of the ongoing ImmuneRACE study and from 1,254 subjects provided by 6 global collaborators. Sample metadata almost always included a de-identified subject ID, COVID-19 status, age in years and sex. Where available, HLA class I and class II types were obtained from metadata supplied by the sample provider rather than from assay-based typing.

TCRbeta CDR3 regions were amplified from genomic DNA by means of the immunoSEQ Assay, a bias-controlled multiplex PCR. In the paper's pipeline: Within the assay, amplification of reference gene primers was used to estimate how many nucleated cells each sample contained. To quantify the absolute abundance of each unique TCRbeta CDR3 rearrangement, sequence reads were collapsed and filtered. For each sample, productive Simpson clonality was calculated as the square root of Simpson's diversity index over productive rearrangements. Not all clones reach the TCRdb copy of this immuneACCESS table, which keeps in-frame sequences only. Checked studies attribute under half of the gap to unresolved V genes and leave the rest unexplained. V and J calls and clone size are copied from that table; D and trimming were computed from the DNA. The sample records a few hundred thousand clones, approximately 82% of which are singletons. Of the sample, less than 6% falls within the top ten clones.

V loses 2 bases of germline sequence and J loses 3 bases, and the interval between the two ends is 5 bases. The germline V gene supplies CDR1 KGHSH and CDR2 LQKENI. The CDR3 spans 12 residues, from the cysteine through the phenylalanine. Of all the DNA, just the CDR3 is kept, 36 bases in frame from base 1. The study at large found these results: How much clinical and demographic metadata was included differed by source and by participant, and the metadata was provided uncurated.

Notes on this clone: It lacks a known antigen. No much larger clonotype is one base removed from it; base qualities were not supplied.

A second Seattle source provided samples from volunteer blood donors who had recovered from COVID-19. Collaborating institutions collected whole blood in K2EDTA tubes following their own protocols. Collaborator samples were shipped for TCRbeta analysis as frozen whole blood, isolated PBMCs, or DNA extracted from either sample type. In this chain, TRBV18 is recombined with TRBJ2-7, with the D gene not clear enough to name. Sequenced: peripheral blood. The sequence was obtained from a man aged 55 to 70 who had recovered from COVID-19. The CDR3 is CASSPYSYEQYF. DNA sequence: TGTGCCAGCTCACCATACAGCTACGAGCAGTACTTC.